These 18 T cell receptor beta chains came from one sample sequenced in a study of OX40 agonist ivuxolimab in advanced cancers. TCRdb's copy holds only in-frame clones and misses some; the assay was immunoSEQ multiplex PCR. The table records tens of thousands of clones, over 75% of them present only once. Sample: CD4+ or CD8+ T cells sorted from blood, taken in a trial of the OX40 agonist ivuxolimab. All receptors derive from an adult with an advanced solid tumor such as melanoma, head and neck, liver or kidney cancer.

The chain recombines TRBV29-1 with TRBJ1-1; D call uncertain. CDR1 and CDR2 (germline): SQVTM, ANQGSEA. V was pared by 6 bases and J by 3 bases, with 5 bases between. The CDR3 spans 10 residues. The chain's CDR3 is CSVADTEAFF. DNA of the CDR3: TGCAGCGTGGCGGACACTGAAGCTTTCTTT.

The chain uses TRBV6-5 and TRBJ2-7, with TRBD1 identical over 7 bases. Looked up from germline, CDR1 is MNHEY and CDR2 is SVGAGI. The CDR3 has 14 residues. With V trimmed by 0 bases and J by 2 bases, 1 base remained unmatched. In DNA, the CDR3 is TGTGCCAGCAGTTACTCCGGGACAGCCTACGAGCAGTACTTC. Amino acids: CASSYSGTAYEQYF.

The chain uses TRBV5-1 and TRBJ2-7; TRBD2 aligns across 10 bases. Germline-derived CDR1 and CDR2 are SGHRS and YFSETQ. The CDR3 is 15 residues long. V was clipped by 3 bases and J by 5 bases; unmatched bases: 8. CDR3 sequence: CASSSLAGGRDEQYF. The CDR3 bases are TGCGCCAGCAGCTCCTTAGCGGGGGGCCGAGACGAGCAGTACTTC.

CDR3 amino acids: CASSPLDTQYF. CDR3 nucleotide sequence: TGTGCCAGCTCCCCTCTCGATACGCAGTATTTT. The rearrangement links TRBV18 to TRBJ2-3; D not resolved. This CDR3 comprises 11 residues. V was cut by 6 bases and J by 6 bases, with 7 bases left in between. Germline V gene data show CDR1 as KGHSH and CDR2 as LQKENI.

The chain is built from TRBV6-5 and TRBJ2-5, with 7 bases matching TRBD1. The CDR3 totals 14 residues. From germline, CDR1 is MNHEY and CDR2 SVGAGI. The V gene end was trimmed by 5 bases and the J gene end by 1 base; junction bases not matched to a gene: 4. The CDR3 reads CASSTYRGQETQYF. CDR3 coding DNA: TGTGCCAGCAGTACCTACAGGGGCCAAGAGACCCAGTACTTC.

The CDR3 is CASSNPGDTGELFF. CDR3 sequence (DNA): TGTGCCAGCAGCAATCCAGGGGACACCGGGGAGCTGTTTTTT. The genes are TRBV5-8 and TRBJ2-2; tentative D call: TRBD1 (6 bases). CDR3 size: 14 residues. Germline lookup yields CDR1 SGHTS and CDR2 YDEGEE. Trimming took 4 bases from V and 3 from J, leaving 10 bases between them.

Here the CDR3 DNA reads TGTGCCAGTAGCGGTAACCAGGGACAGGGCCTTCCGTTGTACCAAGAGACCCAGTACTTC. As protein: CASSGNQGQGLPLYQETQYF. The rearrangement links TRBV19 to TRBJ2-5; 9 nucleotides agree with TRBD1. Germline V gene lookup returns CDR1 LNHDA and CDR2 SQIVND (reference sequence). V dropped 6 bases and J dropped 0; count of bases not matched to a gene: 20. The CDR3 covers 20 residues.

The chain employs TRBV19 and TRBJ1-6, with a tentative D call TRBD1 (5 bases). The CDR3 contains 16 residues. The ends were cut back, 5 bases at V and 0 bases at J, with 11 bases in the middle. Germline V gene data show CDR1 as LNHDA and CDR2 as SQIVND (reference sequence). CDR3 protein: CASSPRGGSYNSPLHF. The CDR3 DNA follows: TGTGCCAGTAGTCCGCGGGGGGGCTCCTATAATTCACCCCTCCACTTT.

The V call is TRBV14, the J call TRBJ1-4; no clear D gene. Per the germline V gene, CDR1 is SGHDN and CDR2 is FVKESK. V shed 4 bases and J shed 8 bases, with 11 bases lying between them. This CDR3 has 13 residues. CDR3 coding DNA: TGTGCCAGCAGCCGTCAAGCAAACGAAAAACTGTTTTTT. This encodes CASSRQANEKLFF.

The CDR3 coding sequence is TGTGCCAGCAGCGTTTCCGGACAGGGGGCGTCGTACGAGCAGTACTTC. It specifies CASSVSGQGASYEQYF. This chain uses TRBV9 with TRBJ2-7; 11 positions agree with TRBD1. The V gene's germline CDR1 is SGDLS and CDR2 YYNGEE. V shed 2 bases, J shed 4 bases, and the junction held 8 bases outside the gene matches. This CDR3 contains 16 residues.

This clone showed up just once. This chain joins TRBV6-6 and TRBJ1-6; D is uncertain. The CDR3 loop spans 14 amino acids. V lost 3 bases and J lost 10, with 13 bases in between. Looked up from germline, CDR1 is MNHNY and CDR2 is SVGAGI (reference sequence). The CDR3 is CASSYPEPGSPLHF. In nucleotides, the CDR3 is TGTGCCAGCAGTTATCCAGAACCGGGGTCACCCCTCCACTTT.

The gene calls are TRBV4-2 and TRBJ1-5; 9 bases map to TRBD1. The CDR3 runs to 15 residues. V shed 1 base and J 6 bases; nucleotides not matched to a gene: 4. Germline lookup yields CDR1 LGHNA and CDR2 YNFKEQ. CDR3 in DNA: TGTGCCAGCAGCCAAGGGACAGGGGAGGGTCAGCCCCAGCATTTT. It yields the protein CASSQGTGEGQPQHF.

This rearrangement joins TRBV5-6 to TRBJ2-2; no firm D call. CDR3 length equals 15 residues. The V gene lost 2 bases and the J gene lost 0 bases, with 8 bases spanning the gap. Germline assignment: CDR1 SGHDT and CDR2 YYEEEE. This CDR3 is CASSLSDSNTGELFF. The CDR3 bases are TGTGCCAGCAGCTTAAGCGACTCGAACACCGGGGAGCTGTTTTTT.

The chain couples TRBV11-2 to TRBJ2-5, with 13 bases matching TRBD2. CDR3 size: 16 residues. Unmatched junction bases numbered 5, after V lost 5 bases and J lost 2 bases. Germline V gives CDR1 SGHAT, CDR2 FQNNGV. The CDR3 region is CASSPRTSGSQETQYF. In DNA form, the CDR3 reads TGTGCCAGCAGCCCTAGGACTAGCGGGAGTCAAGAGACCCAGTACTTC.

V is TRBV6-1 and J is TRBJ1-2; no definite D call. Germline V gives CDR1 MNHNS, CDR2 SASEGT. This CDR3 is 15 amino acids long. V lost 4 bases, J lost 7 bases, and 19 bases lay in between. CDR3 residues: CASSANWGRESGYTF. The DNA of the CDR3 is TGTGCCAGCAGTGCAAACTGGGGTCGGGAATCTGGCTACACCTTC.

The sample holds one count of this clone. The chain couples TRBV7-2 to TRBJ2-7; D call uncertain. The germline gives CDR1 SGHTA, CDR2 FQGNSA. The CDR3 loop spans 13 amino acids. V lost 5 bases, J lost 0 bases, and 8 bases lay in between. CDR3 residues: CASSPGVSYEQYF. DNA for the CDR3: TGTGCCAGCAGCCCCGGTGTCTCCTACGAGCAGTACTTC. Looking up the rest from reference TRBV7-2 and TRBJ2-7 gives the full variable domain: GAGVSQSPSNKVTEKGKDVELRCDPISGHTALYWYRQSLGQGLEFLIYFQGNSAPDKSGLPSDRFSAERTGGSVSTLTIQRTQQEDSAVYLCASSPGVSYEQYFGPGTRLTVT.

This clone showed up just a few times. This chain links TRBV7-9 with TRBJ1-6, with D maybe TRBD1 (6 bases). V was pared by 4 bases and J by 13 bases, with 17 bases between. Germline V gene lookup returns CDR1 SEHNR and CDR2 FQNEAQ (reference sequence). This CDR3 contains 14 residues. The CDR3 DNA follows: TGTGCCAGCAGCTGGGGGCAGGGTATTACCCCCCTCCACTTT. Its protein product is CASSWGQGITPLHF.

This clone was seen a single time. V gene TRBV11-2 combines with J gene TRBJ1-2, with D maybe TRBD1 (6 bases). The CDR3 consists of 17 residues. In germline, CDR1 is SGHAT, CDR2 FQNNGV. V lost 1 base and J lost 4, with 19 bases in between. As DNA, the CDR3 is TGTGCCAGCAGCTTAGGGGGAGGGGGACGCCAACGCTATGGCTACACCTTC. This sequence encodes CASSLGGGGRQRYGYTF.